This TCR beta chain was found in a study of T cell responses to AZD1222 COVID-19 vaccine. Measured with immunoSEQ multiplex PCR; TCRdb has only the in-frame clones, and not every one. Of 100,000 to 130,000 clones detected, about 90% appear once; the ten largest clones hold 22%. General observations from the study: There were mostly white British donors and more females than males, and clonal diversity was possibly underestimated.

Germline V gene lookup returns CDR1 MNHEY and CDR2 SVGEGT. This CDR3 spans 17 amino acids. V shed 4 bases and J 8 bases; nucleotides not matched to a gene: 13. In regard to this clone: Its antigen is not known.

This TCR derives from an adult in good health. The sequencing here drew on peripheral blood, taken on day 0 of AZD1222 vaccination. The chain links TRBV6-2 or TRBV6-3 to TRBJ2-1, with TRBD2 matching 11 bases. Written as DNA, the CDR3 is TGTGCCAGCAGTTCCCGCGCACTAGCGGGGGTCTTGTATGAGCAGTTCTTC. This encodes CASSSRALAGVLYEQFF.